This entry describes one TCR beta chain. This record comes from a study of blood T cell repertoires in COVID-19. Profiling relied on immunoSEQ multiplex PCR, and the TCRdb table lists in-frame clones only, not all of them. The profile shows about 76,000 clones, roughly 90% of them singletons. The germline V gene encodes CDR1 KGHSH and CDR2 LQKENI. The CDR3 is 16 amino acids. Trimming left V 3 bases short and J 0 bases short, with 12 bases between. The genes are TRBV18 and TRBJ1-3; tentatively, D is TRBD1 (5 bases). The TCR sequence derives from a human donor in a cohort sampled during active COVID-19. Sequencing was done on a sample of peripheral blood. CDR3: CASSPLQASSGNTIYF. The DNA of the CDR3 is TGTGCCAGCTCACCGCTACAGGCCTCCTCTGGAAACACCATATATTTT.